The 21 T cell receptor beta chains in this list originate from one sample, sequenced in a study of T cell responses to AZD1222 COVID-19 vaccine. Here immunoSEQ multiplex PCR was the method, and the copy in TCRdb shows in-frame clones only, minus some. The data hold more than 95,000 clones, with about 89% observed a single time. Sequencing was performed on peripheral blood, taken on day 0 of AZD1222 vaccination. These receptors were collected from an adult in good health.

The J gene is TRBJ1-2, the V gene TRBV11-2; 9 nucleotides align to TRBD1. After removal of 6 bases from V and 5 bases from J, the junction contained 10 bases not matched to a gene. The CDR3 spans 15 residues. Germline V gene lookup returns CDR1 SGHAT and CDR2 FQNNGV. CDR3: CASRLRTGVRYGYTF. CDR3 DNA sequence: TGTGCCAGCAGACTCCGGACAGGGGTTCGGTATGGCTACACCTTC.

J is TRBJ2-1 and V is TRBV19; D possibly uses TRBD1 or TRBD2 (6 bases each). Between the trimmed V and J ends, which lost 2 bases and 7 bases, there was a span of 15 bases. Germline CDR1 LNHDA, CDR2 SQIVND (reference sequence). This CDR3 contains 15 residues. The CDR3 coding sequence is TGTGCCAGTAGTATACTAGTGGGGGGCCCAAATGAGCAGTTCTTC. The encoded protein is CASSILVGGPNEQFF.

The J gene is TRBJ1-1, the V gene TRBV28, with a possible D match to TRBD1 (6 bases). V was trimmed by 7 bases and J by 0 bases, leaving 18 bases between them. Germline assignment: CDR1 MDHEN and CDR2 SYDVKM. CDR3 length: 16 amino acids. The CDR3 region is CASKSQGHRVNTEAFF. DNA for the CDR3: TGTGCCAGCAAGTCCCAGGGACATAGGGTGAACACTGAAGCTTTCTTT. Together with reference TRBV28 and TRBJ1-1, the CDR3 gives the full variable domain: DVKVTQSSRYLVKRTGEKVFLECVQDMDHENMFWYRQDPGLGLRLIYFSYDVKMKEKGDIPEGYSVSREKKERFSLILESASTNQTSMYLCASKSQGHRVNTEAFFGQGTRLTVV.

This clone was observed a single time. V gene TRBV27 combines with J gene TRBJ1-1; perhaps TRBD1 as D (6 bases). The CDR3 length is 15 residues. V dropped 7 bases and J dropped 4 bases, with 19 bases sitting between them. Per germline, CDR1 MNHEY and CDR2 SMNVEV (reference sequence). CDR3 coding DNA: TGTGCCAGCACTTCCCTTCCAGGGGAGGGCACTGAAGCTTTCTTT. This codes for CASTSLPGEGTEAFF.

This chain's CDR3 is CASSYSEGTDTQYF. CDR3 sequence (DNA): TGTGCCAGCAGTTACTCTGAAGGCACAGATACGCAGTATTTT. This rearrangement joins TRBV6-5 to TRBJ2-3; D remains ambiguous. With 0 bases removed from V and 1 base from J, the gap between germline ends came to 5 bases. Germline assignment: CDR1 MNHEY and CDR2 SVGAGI. The CDR3 runs 14 residues.

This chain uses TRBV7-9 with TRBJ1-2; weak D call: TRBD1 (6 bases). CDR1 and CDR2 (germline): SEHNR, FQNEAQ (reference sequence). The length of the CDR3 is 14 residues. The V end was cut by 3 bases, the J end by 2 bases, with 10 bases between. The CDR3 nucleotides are TGTGCCAGCAGCTTCCTACAGGGAAACTATGGCTACACCTTC. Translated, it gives CASSFLQGNYGYTF.

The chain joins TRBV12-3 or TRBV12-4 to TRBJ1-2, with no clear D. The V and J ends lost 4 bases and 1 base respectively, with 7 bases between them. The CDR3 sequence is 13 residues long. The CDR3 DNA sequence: TGTGCCAGCAGTTCCACGGTTAACTATGGCTACACCTTC. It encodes CASSSTVNYGYTF.

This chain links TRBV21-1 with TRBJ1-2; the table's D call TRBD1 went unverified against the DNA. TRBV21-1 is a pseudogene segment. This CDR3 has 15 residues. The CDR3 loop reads CASSSRGREGYGYTF. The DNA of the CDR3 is TGTGCCAGCAGCAGCAGGGGGCGCGAGGGCTATGGCTACACCTTC.

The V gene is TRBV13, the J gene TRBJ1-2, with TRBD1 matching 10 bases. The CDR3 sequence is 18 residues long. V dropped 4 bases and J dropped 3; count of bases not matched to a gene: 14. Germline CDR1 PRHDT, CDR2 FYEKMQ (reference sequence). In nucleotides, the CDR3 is TGTGCCAGCAGCTCACGATCACTAGGGACAGGGGAAGACTATGGCTACACCTTC. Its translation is CASSSRSLGTGEDYGYTF.

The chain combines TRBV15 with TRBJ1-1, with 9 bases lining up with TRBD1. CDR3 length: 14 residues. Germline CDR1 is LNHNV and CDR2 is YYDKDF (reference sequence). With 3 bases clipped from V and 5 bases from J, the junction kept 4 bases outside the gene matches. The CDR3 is CATSRRQGGTEAFF. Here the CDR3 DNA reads TGTGCCACCAGCAGGAGACAGGGGGGGACTGAAGCTTTCTTT. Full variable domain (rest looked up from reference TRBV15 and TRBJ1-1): DAMVIQNPRYQVTQFGKPVTLSCSQTLNHNVMYWYQQKSSQAPKLLFHYYDKDFNNEADTPDNFQSRRPNTSFCFLDIRSPGLGDTAMYLCATSRRQGGTEAFFGQGTRLTVV.

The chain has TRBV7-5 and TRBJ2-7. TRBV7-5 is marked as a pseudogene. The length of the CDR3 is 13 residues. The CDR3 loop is CVRSLRASYEQYF. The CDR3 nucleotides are TGTGTCAGAAGCTTACGGGCTAGTTACGAGCAGTACTTC.

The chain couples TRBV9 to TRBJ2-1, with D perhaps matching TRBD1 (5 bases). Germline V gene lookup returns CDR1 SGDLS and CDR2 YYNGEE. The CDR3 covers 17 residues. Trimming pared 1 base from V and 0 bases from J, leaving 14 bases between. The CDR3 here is CASSVKGVETSYNEQFF. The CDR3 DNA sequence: TGTGCCAGCAGCGTAAAAGGGGTGGAGACCTCCTACAATGAGCAGTTCTTC.

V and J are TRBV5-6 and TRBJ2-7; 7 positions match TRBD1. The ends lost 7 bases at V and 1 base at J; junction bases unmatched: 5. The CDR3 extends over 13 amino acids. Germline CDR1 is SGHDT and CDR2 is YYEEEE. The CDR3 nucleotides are TGTGCCAGCTGCCGGGACAGATCCTACGAGCAGTACTTC. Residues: CASCRDRSYEQYF.

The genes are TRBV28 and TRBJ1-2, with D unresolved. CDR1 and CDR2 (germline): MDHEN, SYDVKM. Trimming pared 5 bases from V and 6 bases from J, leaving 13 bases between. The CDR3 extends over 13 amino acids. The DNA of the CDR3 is TGTGCCAGCAGTCGAAGTACTTGGGATGGCTACACCTTC. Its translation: CASSRSTWDGYTF.

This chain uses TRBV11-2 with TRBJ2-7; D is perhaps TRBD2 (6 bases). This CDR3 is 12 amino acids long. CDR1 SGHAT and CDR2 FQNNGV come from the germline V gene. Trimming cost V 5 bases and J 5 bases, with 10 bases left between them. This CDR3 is CASSRTSNEQYF. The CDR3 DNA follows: TGTGCCAGCAGCCGCACTAGCAACGAGCAGTACTTC.

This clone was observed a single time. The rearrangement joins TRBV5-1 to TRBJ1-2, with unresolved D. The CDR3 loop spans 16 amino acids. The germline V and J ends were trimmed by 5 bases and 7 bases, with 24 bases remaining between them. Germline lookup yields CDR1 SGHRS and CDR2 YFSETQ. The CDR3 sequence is CASRVGRRGVGFGYTF. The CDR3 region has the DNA TGCGCCAGCAGGGTTGGACGGCGAGGCGTCGGATTTGGCTACACCTTC.

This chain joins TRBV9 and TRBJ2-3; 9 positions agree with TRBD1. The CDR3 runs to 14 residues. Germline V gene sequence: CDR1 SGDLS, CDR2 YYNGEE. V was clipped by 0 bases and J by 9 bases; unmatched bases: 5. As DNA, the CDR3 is TGTGCCAGCAGCGTAGCATACAGGGGGCGAACGCAGTATTTT. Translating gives CASSVAYRGRTQYF.

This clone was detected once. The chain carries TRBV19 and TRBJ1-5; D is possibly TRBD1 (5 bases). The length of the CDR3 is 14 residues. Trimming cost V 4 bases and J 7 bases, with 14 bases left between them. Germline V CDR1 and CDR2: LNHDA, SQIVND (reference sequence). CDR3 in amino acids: CASSKGHKGQPQHF. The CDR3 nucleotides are TGTGCCAGTAGTAAGGGGCACAAAGGACAGCCCCAGCATTTT. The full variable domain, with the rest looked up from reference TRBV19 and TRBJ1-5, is DGGITQSPKYLFRKEGQNVTLSCEQNLNHDAMYWYRQDPGQGLRLIYYSQIVNDFQKGDIAEGYSVSREKKESFPLTVTSAQKNPTAFYLCASSKGHKGQPQHFGDGTRLSIL.

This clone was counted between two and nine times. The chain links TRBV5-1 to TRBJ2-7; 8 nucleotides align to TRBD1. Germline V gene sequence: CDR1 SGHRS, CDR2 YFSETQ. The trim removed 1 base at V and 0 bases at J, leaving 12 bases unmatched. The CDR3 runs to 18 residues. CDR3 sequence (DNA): TGCGCCAGCAGCTTGACCTTACTTACAGGGGGGATCTCCTACGAGCAGTACTTC. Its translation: CASSLTLLTGGISYEQYF.

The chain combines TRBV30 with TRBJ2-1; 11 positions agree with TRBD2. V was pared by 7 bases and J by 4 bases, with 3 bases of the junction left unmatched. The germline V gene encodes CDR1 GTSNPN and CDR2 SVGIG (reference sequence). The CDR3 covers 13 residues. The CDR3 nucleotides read TGTGCCTTACTAGCGGGGGAGTACAATGAGCAGTTCTTC. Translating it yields CALLAGEYNEQFF.

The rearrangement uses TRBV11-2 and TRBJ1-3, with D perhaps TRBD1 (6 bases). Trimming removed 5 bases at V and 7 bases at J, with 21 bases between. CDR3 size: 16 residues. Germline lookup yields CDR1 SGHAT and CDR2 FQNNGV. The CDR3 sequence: CASSPRGGVSGNTIYF. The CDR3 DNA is TGTGCCAGCAGCCCACGGGGGGGCGTCTCGGGTAACACCATATATTTT.